Presented here are 17 T cell receptor beta chains from one specimen sequenced in a study of radiotherapy plus CTLA-4 blockade in lung cancer. TCRdb keeps only in-frame clones here, not all; method: immunoSEQ multiplex PCR. In the table there are tens of thousands of clones, around four fifths of which are singletons. The sequenced sample was peripheral blood, obtained from a patient treated with radiotherapy plus ipilimumab. These receptors were collected from a human donor with non-small cell lung cancer who had a partial response to radiotherapy plus ipilimumab.

This sequence joins TRBV19 and TRBJ1-5, with D unclear. From germline, CDR1 is LNHDA and CDR2 SQIVND (reference sequence). The CDR3 runs 14 residues. The V gene lost 7 bases and the J gene lost 0 bases, with 10 bases spanning the gap. DNA of the CDR3: TGTGCCAGTAACCCTCAACTTAGCAATCAGCCCCAGCATTTT. Amino acid sequence: CASNPQLSNQPQHF.

This chain joins TRBV7-2 and TRBJ1-3, with D unclear. Trimming pared 2 bases from V and 2 bases from J, leaving 19 bases between. Germline V lookup: CDR1 SGHTA, CDR2 FQGNSA. The CDR3 is made up of 18 amino acids. The CDR3 DNA reads TGTGCCAGCAGCTTACTTCCTATATCCGGTACAGCTGGAAACACCATATATTTT. Its protein product is CASSLLPISGTAGNTIYF.

V gene TRBV7-2 combines with J gene TRBJ2-2; no definite D call. Trimming stripped 1 base from V and 5 bases from J, with 11 bases between. CDR3 length: 15 residues. Germline values: CDR1 SGHTA, CDR2 FQGNSA. The CDR3 DNA is TGTGCCAGCAGCTTAGAGGCGGTTGGGACCGGGGAGCTGTTTTTT. This codes for CASSLEAVGTGELFF.

This chain uses TRBV9 with TRBJ2-3; 8 nucleotides match TRBD2. Germline CDR1 and CDR2: SGDLS and YYNGEE. The CDR3 runs 17 residues. Trimming at V came to 1 base and at J to 1 base, leaving 8 bases not matched to a gene. The CDR3 bases are TGTGCCAGCAGCGTAATCGGCGGGGGGCCGGGCACAGATACGCAGTATTTT. Its translation is CASSVIGGGPGTDTQYF.

The gene calls are TRBV13 and TRBJ2-2; D ambiguous. Germline V gives CDR1 PRHDT, CDR2 FYEKMQ (reference sequence). Trimming took 0 bases from V and 5 from J, leaving 7 bases between them. This CDR3 is built from 14 residues. This chain's CDR3 is CASSLGGPTGELFF. The DNA for the CDR3 is TGTGCCAGCAGCTTAGGGGGCCCAACCGGGGAGCTGTTTTTT.

The genes are TRBV6-1 and TRBJ2-3; TRBD2 matches 11 bases. The length of the CDR3 is 16 residues. CDR1 is MNHNS and CDR2 is SASEGT in the germline V gene. V shed 4 bases, J shed 4 bases, and the junction held 7 bases outside the gene matches. The CDR3 loop is CASSGIAGGKADTQYF. The CDR3 nucleotides are TGTGCCAGCAGTGGCATAGCGGGGGGGAAGGCAGATACGCAGTATTTT.

J is TRBJ1-4 and V is TRBV7-2; weak D call: TRBD1 (5 bases). The germline V gene encodes CDR1 SGHTA and CDR2 FQGNSA. V lost 0 bases and J lost 7, with 12 bases in between. The CDR3 extends over 15 amino acids. The CDR3, as DNA: TGTGCCAGCAGCTTAGCAGGGGCAGGGCGTGAAAAACTGTTTTTT. This sequence encodes CASSLAGAGREKLFF.

This chain connects TRBV5-1 to TRBJ1-1, with D uncertain. Trimming cost V 0 bases and J 6 bases, with 15 bases left between them. The germline CDR1 and CDR2 sequences are SGHRS and YFSETQ. The CDR3 contains 15 residues. The CDR3 nucleotides are TGCGCCAGCAGCTTGGTCGGGATAGGGTGGTCTGAAGCTTTCTTT. Protein product: CASSLVGIGWSEAFF.

The chain employs TRBV6-6 and TRBJ2-1; 10 nucleotides agree with TRBD2. This CDR3 has 12 residues. V shed 11 bases and J 6 bases; nucleotides not matched to a gene: 4. The germline CDR1 and CDR2 sequences are MNHNY and SVGAGI (reference sequence). CDR3 amino acids: CASGLASNEQFF. The CDR3 DNA sequence: TGTGCCTCGGGACTAGCGAGCAATGAGCAGTTCTTC.

The table lists this clone with a few counts. The CDR3 DNA follows: TGTGCCTGGACCCCCTCCCAGGGGGCGGTCAATCAGCCCCAGCATTTT. This sequence encodes CAWTPSQGAVNQPQHF. The chain uses TRBV30 and TRBJ1-5; 8 nucleotides match TRBD1. This CDR3 comprises 16 residues. After removal of 4 bases from V and 3 bases from J, the junction contained 11 bases not matched to a gene. CDR1 and CDR2 (germline): GTSNPN, SVGIG (reference sequence). Based on the CDR3 plus reference TRBV30 and TRBJ1-5, the full variable domain is SQTIHQWPATLVQPVGSPLSLECTVEGTSNPNLYWYRQAAGRGLQLLFYSVGIGQISSEVPQNLSASRPQDRQFILSSKKLLLSDSGFYLCAWTPSQGAVNQPQHFGDGTRLSIL.

This chain joins TRBV28 and TRBJ2-1; 8 bases agree with TRBD1. The length of the CDR3 is 14 residues. J was trimmed by 8 bases and V by 3 bases; bases with no gene match: 6. Germline-derived CDR1 and CDR2 are MDHEN and SYDVKM. In DNA form, the CDR3 reads TGTGCCAGCAGTTTTGGGCAGGGGGCTGATGAGCAGTTCTTC. Translated, it gives CASSFGQGADEQFF.

The genes are TRBV6-5 and TRBJ2-5, with D hard to call. The J call is doubtful: the DNA matches TRBJ2-7 better. Germline loops: CDR1 MNHEY, CDR2 SVGAGI. The CDR3 contains 13 residues. The CDR3 loop is CASSSDKLREQYF. The CDR3 DNA reads TGTGCCAGCAGTTCCGATAAGCTCCGCGAGCAGTACTTC.

This clone was seen more than once but under ten times. The rearrangement links TRBV2 to TRBJ2-5, with D possibly matching TRBD1 (6 bases). The CDR3 runs 15 residues. Germline-derived CDR1 and CDR2 are SNHLY and FYNNEI. With 4 bases removed from V and 7 bases from J, the gap between germline ends came to 19 bases. The CDR3, as DNA: TGTGCCAGCAGTGGTTCACGGGACACAGAAGGGACCCAGTACTTC. It translates to CASSGSRDTEGTQYF.

The V gene is TRBV27, the J gene TRBJ1-1; 7 bases are shared with TRBD1. Germline-derived CDR1 and CDR2 are MNHEY and SMNVEV (reference sequence). V lost 10 bases and J lost 0; bases outside the gene matches: 20. This CDR3 has 18 amino acids. The CDR3 loop reads CATKTGRGSLAMNTEAFF. DNA of the CDR3: TGTGCCACCAAAACTGGCAGGGGGTCTCTCGCCATGAACACTGAAGCTTTCTTT.

The rearrangement joins TRBV28 to TRBJ1-4, with D maybe TRBD1 (5 bases). Trimming cost V 3 bases and J 3 bases, with 8 bases left between them. The CDR3 is 14 residues long. Germline CDR1 MDHEN, CDR2 SYDVKM. CDR3 amino acids: CASSFGGANEKLFF. CDR3 nucleotides: TGTGCCAGCAGTTTTGGAGGGGCTAATGAAAAACTGTTTTTT. The whole variable domain, remainder taken from reference TRBV28 and TRBJ1-4, is DVKVTQSSRYLVKRTGEKVFLECVQDMDHENMFWYRQDPGLGLRLIYFSYDVKMKEKGDIPEGYSVSREKKERFSLILESASTNQTSMYLCASSFGGANEKLFFGSGTQLSVL.

The J gene is TRBJ2-7, the V gene TRBV6-4, with no clear D. V was clipped by 5 bases and J by 0 bases, with 11 bases between them. CDR3 length: 14 residues. In germline, CDR1 is MRHNA, CDR2 SNTAGT. In DNA, the CDR3 is TGTGCCAGCAGTCCCCATACAGCCTCCTACGAGCAGTACTTC. As protein: CASSPHTASYEQYF.

V usage is TRBV5-4 and J usage is TRBJ2-1; 14 bases match TRBD2. CDR1 is SGHNT, CDR2 YYREEE, per germline (reference sequence). The CDR3 is made up of 16 amino acids. V gave up 0 bases and J gave up 6 bases; unmatched junction bases: 2. The chain's CDR3 is CASSLDGTSGSNEQFF. Written as DNA, the CDR3 is TGTGCCAGCAGCTTGGATGGGACTAGCGGGAGCAATGAGCAGTTCTTC.